One and the same sample provided the 8 T cell receptor beta chains below, sequenced in a study of T cell repertoires in cytomegalovirus infection (dated by TCRdb to between 2019 and 2020). Sequencer: Illumina HiSeq 1500. In TCRdb, the public reads were trimmed at Q25 with fastp and aligned with MiXCR, with productive beta chains retained. Merged by CDR3 protein, the rows form single entries marked with the most common genes and DNA. This sample lists roughly 310,000 distinct CDR3 sequences; about a sixth were detected once. The ten most abundant clones make up around 12% of the sample. The specimen sequenced was PBMCs. The receptors were sampled from a human donor in good health (CMV status not recorded). Some clones in this sample may be carry-over from other donors' samples.

The gene calls are TRBV29-1 and TRBJ1-1; no clear D. The CDR3 runs to 11 residues. V dropped 4 bases and J dropped 1 base, with 4 bases sitting between them. Per the germline V gene, CDR1 is SQVTM and CDR2 is ANQGSEA. CDR3 amino acids: CSVVRNTEAFF. The CDR3 DNA follows: TGCAGCGTTGTCCGGAACACTGAAGCTTTCTTT.

This chain joins TRBV19 and TRBJ2-1; tentatively, D is TRBD1 (7 bases). CDR1 and CDR2 from the germline V gene are LNHDA and SQIVND (reference sequence). This CDR3 spans 17 amino acids. Trimming pared 6 bases from V and 1 base from J, leaving 19 bases between. CDR3 amino acids: CASSSRAPGGSYNEQFF. In DNA form, the CDR3 reads TGTGCCAGTAGCAGCCGAGCCCCAGGGGGGTCCTACAATGAGCAGTTCTTC.

This clonotype was seen more than once but under ten times. The CDR3 coding sequence is TGTGCCAGCAGCTACGCCGGGGGAGACACTGAAGCTTTCTTT. It translates to CASSYAGGDTEAFF. The chain joins TRBV5-6 to TRBJ1-1; D perhaps matches TRBD1 (5 bases). Per germline, CDR1 SGHDT and CDR2 YYEEEE. CDR3 length: 14 residues. V was cut by 3 bases and J by 3 bases, with 12 bases left in between.

A single count supports this clonotype. The CDR3 DNA reads as TGCAGTGCTAGACACGGGACAGTCCCCTCTAACACCATATATTTT. Translation gives CSARHGTVPSNTIYF. This chain links TRBV20-1 with TRBJ1-3; 7 positions agree with TRBD1. J was trimmed by 7 bases and V by 2 bases; bases with no gene match: 11. Germline V gene lookup returns CDR1 DFQATT and CDR2 SNEGSKA (reference sequence). The CDR3 loop spans 15 amino acids.

This clonotype was counted at least ten times. J is TRBJ2-1 and V is TRBV7-2; 7 positions agree with TRBD2. Germline V CDR1 and CDR2: SGHTA, FQGNSA. This CDR3 comprises 15 residues. The junction had 10 bases not matched to a gene; V was cut back by 3 bases and J by 8 bases. As DNA, the CDR3 is TGTGCCAGCAGCTTCTCTGCGGGGGTCATGGATGAGCAGTTCTTC. It encodes CASSFSAGVMDEQFF.

The chain has TRBV2 and TRBJ2-3; possible D gene TRBD2, 7 bases. Trimming stripped 1 base from V and 3 bases from J, with 14 bases between. Germline CDR1 is SNHLY and CDR2 is FYNNEI. This CDR3 region has 16 residues. The CDR3: CASSEEGGGTTDTQYF. DNA for the CDR3: TGTGCCAGCAGTGAAGAGGGAGGGGGGACAACAGATACGCAGTATTTT.

This clonotype came up many times. J is TRBJ2-5 and V is TRBV7-2; D might be TRBD1 (5 bases). This CDR3 is 12 amino acids long. Trimming took off 9 bases at V and 4 bases at J, with 12 bases between the two ends. Germline V CDR1 and CDR2: SGHTA, FQGNSA. CDR3 bases: TGTGCCAGTTCAGGGTCGGGAGAGACCCAGTACTTC. This codes for CASSGSGETQYF.

At least ten counts were recorded for this clonotype. This chain joins TRBV6-5 and TRBJ2-3, with D unclear. Trimming removed 0 bases from V and 0 bases from J, with 10 bases in between. Germline CDR1 reads MNHEY; CDR2 reads SVGAGI. The CDR3 length is 16 residues. The CDR3 reads CASSYSEMLSTDTQYF. The CDR3, as DNA: TGTGCCAGCAGTTACTCGGAGATGCTTAGCACAGATACGCAGTATTTT.